This T cell receptor beta chain was identified in a study of T cells expressing NK-cell markers. Background on the study: The authors derived TCR beta repertoires from sorted CD3+CD56+NKG2C+, CD3+CD56+NKG2C- and CD3+CD56-NKG2C+ T cells. Seven sequenced donors out of eight were HCMV-seropositive, one seronegative. Study-level findings and limits: In a handful of donors, dominant CD3+CD56+NKG2C+ clones formed roughly 1.0-7.5% of CD8+ cells.

Germline V gene sequence: CDR1 KGHDR, CDR2 SFDVKD. This CDR3 contains 14 residues. TCRdb reworked the 5' RACE reads into one entry per CDR3 protein, no DNA. This sample's clone table lists about 460,000 distinct CDR3 sequences. In regard to this clonotype: Antigen unknown.

The chain is built from TRBV24-1 and TRBJ1-2. Sequences were obtained from blood T cells: a sorted CD56 or NKG2C T cell subset, CD4+ or CD8+ T cells, or bulk PBMC T cells (not recorded which). This clonotype was sampled from a woman in her fifties or sixties in good health. The CDR3 sequence: CATGDRGRKVGYTF.